The 9 T cell receptor beta chains listed next were all sequenced from one sample in a study of CD8 T cells in ankylosing spondylitis. TCRdb used MiXCR to reprocess the 5' RACE reads, holding one entry per CDR3 protein. The table has about 360,000 distinct CDR3 sequences, 20% seen once; the top ten hold about an eighth. Sequencing was performed on blood, either unsorted or a sorted T cell fraction (not recorded which). The receptors were gathered from a male donor with ankylosing spondylitis or in good health (not recorded which).

This clonotype was counted only a few times. The rearrangement uses TRBV29-1 and TRBJ2-6; possibly TRBD1 for D (5 bases). V was trimmed by 5 bases and J by 0 bases, leaving 11 bases between them. The CDR3 spans 15 residues. Germline CDR1 is SQVTM and CDR2 is ANQGSEA. The CDR3 region is CSVLTVLSGANVLTF. The CDR3 DNA sequence: TGCAGCGTTCTGACAGTGCTCTCTGGGGCCAACGTCCTGACTTTC.

The V gene is TRBV9, the J gene TRBJ2-1; D gene uncertain. Germline-derived CDR1 and CDR2 are SGDLS and YYNGEE. Trimming stripped 2 bases from V and 6 bases from J, with 9 bases between. The CDR3 totals 13 residues. CDR3 residues: CASSVPGTNEQFF. For the CDR3, the DNA is TGTGCCAGCAGCGTGCCAGGAACCAATGAGCAGTTCTTC.

V and J are TRBV12-3 or TRBV12-4 and TRBJ2-1; maybe TRBD1 (6 bases). The CDR3 has 14 amino acids. The V gene lost 4 bases and the J gene lost 7 bases, with 14 bases spanning the gap. The CDR3, as DNA: TGTGCCAGCAGTTCGATACACAGGGAAAATGAGCAGTTCTTC. Translated: CASSSIHRENEQFF.

The V and J genes are TRBV11-1 and TRBJ2-5; TRBD1 matches at 8 bases. Trimming cost V 7 bases and J 0 bases; bases outside gene matches: 7. The germline gives CDR1 SGHAT, CDR2 FQDESV (reference sequence). This CDR3 has 15 amino acids. CDR3 protein: CASNSRQGYQETQYF. CDR3 DNA: TGTGCCAGCAACAGCCGACAGGGGTACCAAGAGACCCAGTACTTC. Full variable domain (outside the CDR3, taken from reference TRBV11-1 and TRBJ2-5): EAEVAQSPRYKITEKSQAVAFWCDPISGHATLYWYRQILGQGPELLVQFQDESVVDDSQLPKDRFSAERLKGVDSTLKIQPAELGDSAMYLCASNSRQGYQETQYFGPGTRLLVL.

The rearrangement links TRBV2 to TRBJ2-7; D might be TRBD2 (6 bases). Germline V gene lookup returns CDR1 SNHLY and CDR2 FYNNEI. CDR3 size: 14 residues. The V and J ends lost 2 bases and 2 bases respectively, with 10 bases between them. The CDR3 sequence is CASSETGGTYEQYF. The CDR3 nucleotides read TGTGCCAGCAGTGAAACTGGGGGGACCTACGAGCAGTACTTC.

The V call is TRBV28, the J call TRBJ1-2, with 7 bases matching TRBD1. The V segment lost 3 bases and the J segment 3 bases; nucleotides outside the gene matches: 4. The CDR3 runs to 14 residues. CDR1 MDHEN and CDR2 SYDVKM come from the germline V gene. The CDR3 coding sequence is TGTGCCAGCAGTTTGGGAGGGGGCTACTATGGCTACACCTTC. The encoded protein is CASSLGGGYYGYTF.

The V call is TRBV7-9, the J call TRBJ1-2, with 7 nucleotides matching TRBD1. CDR1 and CDR2 (germline): SEHNR, FQNEAQ (reference sequence). V dropped 6 bases and J dropped 3; count of bases not matched to a gene: 4. This CDR3 comprises 13 residues. The CDR3 region has the DNA TGTGCCAGCAGTTCGACAGGGTACTATGGCTACACCTTC. Protein product: CASSSTGYYGYTF.

The chain is built from TRBV5-1 and TRBJ2-3; 10 bases are a match to TRBD1. CDR1 SGHRS and CDR2 YFSETQ come from the germline V gene. V shed 4 bases, J shed 3 bases, and the junction held 5 bases outside the gene matches. The length of the CDR3 is 15 residues. For the CDR3, the DNA is TGCGCCAGCAGCCTAACGGGACAGGGGACAGATACGCAGTATTTT. It codes for CASSLTGQGTDTQYF.

This clonotype has ten or more counts. The chain links TRBV7-6 to TRBJ2-1; TRBD1 is a possible D gene (6 bases). V lost 5 bases to trimming and J lost 0 bases, with 14 bases between them. Germline CDR1 SGHVS, CDR2 FNYEAQ. The CDR3 spans 16 residues. CDR3 in amino acids: CASSPMRGSSYNEQFF. CDR3 nucleotide sequence: TGTGCCAGCAGCCCGATGAGGGGGAGCTCCTACAATGAGCAGTTCTTC. The entire variable domain, with the rest obtained from reference TRBV7-6 and TRBJ2-1, is as follows: GAGVSQSPRYKVTKRGQDVALRCDPISGHVSLYWYRQALGQGPEFLTYFNYEAQQDKSGLPNDRFSAERPEGSISTLTIQRTEQRDSAMYRCASSPMRGSSYNEQFFGPGTRLTVL.